This T cell receptor beta chain was sequenced in a study of vaccination effects on CD4 cells after COVID-19 (dated by TCRdb to between 2022 and 2023). About the investigation overall: Each participant got two doses of an mRNA SARS-CoV-2 vaccine, either BNT162b2 or mRNA-1273. SARS-CoV-2 spike-specific CD4+ TCR repertoires from before and after mRNA vaccination were compared in COVID-19 convalescent patients and in infection-naive vaccine recipients. Altogether, around ten COVID-19 convalescent patients and a few SARS-CoV-2-naive healthy vaccine recipients made up the full study. Cultures from other donors in the study were sequenced with the Oncomine TCR Beta short-read assay on an Illumina iSeq 100. The study at large found these results: The study was limited by a small number of convalescent patients and lacked early post-infection timepoints. In healthy vaccine recipients, vaccine-induced clones were almost all SARS-CoV-2 mono-reactive, with only 1 of 255 cross-reactive with common cold coronaviruses. At late post-vaccination timepoints, both infection-induced and vaccine-induced clones showed marked clonal contraction, consistent with waning T cell responses.

To identify antigen-specific CD4+ T cell clonotypes by their expansion, the ViraFEST assay first stimulated PBMC with viral peptide pools and then applied TCR sequencing. After approximately eleven days of culture, CD4+ T cells were isolated with the EasySep CD4+ T cell isolation kit. Healthy vaccine recipients had no prior SARS-CoV-2 infection, confirmed by negative nucleocapsid antibodies before and after vaccination. Each well held roughly 2 million PBMC cultured in IMDM containing about 5.5% human AB serum, 8 to 10 IU/ml IL-2 and gentamicin, along with 10 ug/ml peptides. Half of the culture medium was replaced with fresh IL-2-containing medium on days 3 and 7. Unless noted otherwise, every peptide stimulation condition was cultured in triplicate wells. PBMC were separated from whole blood using Ficoll-Paque Plus gradient centrifugation and were then either cryopreserved at -140C or used fresh. The spike proteins of SARS-CoV-2 and of the common cold coronaviruses HCoV-NL63, HCoV-OC43 and HCoV-229E were spanned by overlapping peptide pools. Genomic DNA was extracted from cultured CD4+ T cells with the QIAamp micro DNA kit.

Clipping removes 5 bases from V and 2 bases from J, with 5 as the unmatched junction base count. The CDR3 measures 14 amino acids from cysteine to phenylalanine. Solely the CDR3 DNA is kept, with 42 bases framed from the first base. CDR1 and CDR2, looked up from the germline V gene (reference sequence), are SGHNT and YYREEE. Libraries came from the immunoSEQ multiplex PCR assay. DNA from the cultured, isolated CD4+ T cells was subjected to TCR beta CDR3 sequencing. The authors' analysis ran thus. Non-productive TCR sequences were removed, reads were trimmed to the CDR3 region, and CDR3s of at least 7 amino acids were retained. The MANAFEST web app was used to identify antigen-specific clonotypes by comparing expansion in peptide wells with expansion in reference cultures. To count as positive, a clone had to show expansion at FDR<0.05 compared with the reference and with all other wells, an odds ratio above 5, and a frequency above 0.1% in two replicate wells. A clonotype was called cross-reactive if it was significantly expanded both in SARS-CoV-2 spike wells and in at least one common cold coronavirus spike condition. CDR3 similarity was assessed by Levenshtein distance using the stringdist R package, and unrooted trees were constructed with ape in R 3.6.1. The table comes from immuneACCESS by way of TCRdb, which keeps in-frame sequences with V and J called. Part of the clones is missing from these tables; in studies checked, under half for an unresolved V gene and the rest for unknown reasons. The V and J calls and clone size were taken over from that table, and D and trimming were inferred from the DNA. This sample lists 40,000 to 50,000 clones; over 75% were detected once. 2.5% to 3% of the sample rests with the top ten.

As regards this clone: Its antigen is still unknown. No base qualities exist here, and no much larger clone lies one base off it.

The chain couples TRBV5-4 to TRBJ2-3; the junction holds 7 bases that match TRBD1. The input for sequencing was CD4+ T cells from PBMCs cultured with HCoV-NL63 spike peptides, taken before COVID-19 vaccination. What the cell subset or site label conveys for this sample: HCoV-NL63 spike overlapping peptide pool stimulation. The TCR sequence derives from a human donor who received a COVID-19 vaccine. Read as DNA, the sequence is TGTGCCAGCAGGACCGACAGGGTCACAGATACGCAGTATTTT. It translates as CASRTDRVTDTQYF. Here the CDR3 is joined to the reference TRBV5-4 and TRBJ2-3 genes, and the full variable domain is: ETGVTQSPTHLIKTRGQQVTLRCSSQSGHNTVSWYQQALGQGPQFIFQYYREEENGRGNFPPRFSGLQFPNYSSELNVNALELDDSALYLCASRTDRVTDTQYFGPGTRLTVL.